One and the same sample provided the 27 T cell receptor beta chains below, sequenced in a study of shared clonotypes between healthy human individuals. This table comes from immunoSEQ multiplex PCR, and its TCRdb copy is limited to in-frame clones, with some not included. The table lists over 950,000 clones, approximately 80% of them singletons. Sequenced: memory CD4+ T cells from PBMCs. Subset reported: CD45RA-negative fraction. The source is a man younger than 30 in good health. Some clones in this sample may be carry-over from other donors' samples.

The rearrangement links TRBV6-1 to TRBJ2-7, with D unclear. The V gene's germline CDR1 is MNHNS and CDR2 SASEGT. Trimming stripped 6 bases from V and 0 bases from J, with 12 bases between. CDR3 length: 14 residues. The CDR3 sequence: CASSSTRASYEQYF. CDR3 in DNA: TGTGCCAGCAGCTCCACCCGGGCCTCCTACGAGCAGTACTTC.

The V gene is TRBV5-4, the J gene TRBJ2-2; the D gene is possibly TRBD1 (5 bases). V was pared by 7 bases and J by 2 bases, with 15 bases between. Per germline, CDR1 SGHNT and CDR2 YYREEE (reference sequence). The CDR3 length is 15 residues. DNA for the CDR3: TGTGCCAGCGGCGACACCAGGGTAAACACCGGGGAGCTGTTTTTT. Translating gives CASGDTRVNTGELFF.

Worth noting for this clone: This same CDR3 is encoded by further DNA sequences in the sample. V and J are TRBV19 and TRBJ2-7; TRBD2 might be the D (5 bases). Germline lookup yields CDR1 LNHDA and CDR2 SQIVND (reference sequence). The CDR3 is 11 residues long. The ends were cut back, 5 bases at V and 7 bases at J, with 9 bases in the middle. CDR3 in DNA: TGTGCCAGTAGTTCCAGCGGAGAGCAGTACTTC. As protein: CASSSSGEQYF.

The J gene is TRBJ1-5, the V gene TRBV28; D possibly corresponds to TRBD1 (6 bases). Germline CDR1 is MDHEN and CDR2 is SYDVKM. The CDR3 loop spans 15 amino acids. The V gene lost 3 bases and the J gene lost 9 bases, with 18 bases spanning the gap. The CDR3 DNA is TGTGCCAGCAGTTTGGGGACATTGTTAATATCGCCCCAGCATTTT. Residues: CASSLGTLLISPQHF.

The chain joins TRBV10-3 to TRBJ2-7; D perhaps matches TRBD2 (6 bases). Germline CDR1 reads ENHRY; CDR2 reads SYGVKD. Deletions cut 4 bases from V and 0 bases from J, with 10 bases between. The CDR3 spans 14 residues. CDR3 sequence: CAISGFGGSYEQYF. The DNA of the CDR3 is TGTGCCATCAGTGGATTCGGGGGCTCCTACGAGCAGTACTTC.

V and J are TRBV27 and TRBJ1-2, with 8 bases identical to TRBD1. The CDR3 is made up of 14 amino acids. The V gene end was trimmed by 4 bases and the J gene end by 8 bases; junction bases not matched to a gene: 9. Germline CDR1 MNHEY, CDR2 SMNVEV (reference sequence). CDR3 sequence (DNA): TGTGCCAGCAGTTACCAAGCAGGACAGGGAGGCTACACCTTC. This encodes CASSYQAGQGGYTF.

Regarding this clone: This same CDR3 is encoded by further DNA sequences in the sample. J is TRBJ2-6 and V is TRBV6-4, with D unclear. Trimming took 6 bases from V and 0 from J, leaving 9 bases between them. Per germline, CDR1 MRHNA and CDR2 SNTAGT. The CDR3 spans 15 residues. The CDR3 here is CASSWADSGANVLTF. The CDR3 DNA sequence: TGTGCCAGCAGCTGGGCCGACTCTGGGGCCAACGTCCTGACTTTC.

This clone is a singleton in its sample. The rearrangement links TRBV5-4 to TRBJ2-5, with D possibly TRBD1 on 6 matching bases. The J call may be in error: the DNA end matches TRBJ2-7 better. CDR1 is SGHNT, CDR2 YYREEE, per germline (reference sequence). The CDR3 covers 15 residues. The CDR3 protein is CASREAGTQAYEQYF. As DNA, the CDR3 is TGTGCCAGCAGAGAAGCCGGGACACAGGCCTACGAGCAGTACTTC.

The chain recombines TRBV6-6 with TRBJ1-5, with D hard to call. V was pared by 10 bases and J by 12 bases, with 10 bases between. The CDR3 length is 9 residues. Germline assignment: CDR1 MNHNY and CDR2 SVGAGI (reference sequence). The CDR3 nucleotides read TGTGCCAAGGAACCCGGCCAGCATTTT. Protein sequence: CAKEPGQHF.

As for this clone: Germline and junction disagree at one end, which may indicate a read error. V and J are TRBV5-4 and TRBJ1-2; D is undetermined. The CDR3 contains 12 residues. Germline CDR1 is SGHNT and CDR2 is YYREEE (reference sequence). CDR3 sequence: CASSTDVYGHTF. The CDR3 bases are TGTGCCAGCAGCACGGACGTCTATGGCCACACCTTC.

The rearrangement joins TRBV28 to TRBJ1-4; D is undetermined. The germline V gene encodes CDR1 MDHEN and CDR2 SYDVKM. The CDR3 consists of 13 residues. V was pared by 2 bases and J by 4 bases, with 5 bases between. The CDR3 protein is CASSLNGNEKLFF. CDR3 nucleotides: TGTGCCAGCAGTTTAAACGGTAATGAAAAACTGTTTTTT.

The chain has TRBV6-5 and TRBJ2-7; perhaps TRBD1 as D (6 bases). V was trimmed by 8 bases and J by 0 bases, leaving 11 bases between them. The CDR3 consists of 13 residues. CDR1 and CDR2 (germline): MNHEY, SVGAGI. In nucleotides, the CDR3 is TGTGCCAGCCGATCAGGGGTCTCCTACGAGCAGTACTTC. It encodes CASRSGVSYEQYF.

This sequence joins TRBV5-1 and TRBJ2-7, with a possible D match to TRBD2 (6 bases). The length of the CDR3 is 12 residues. The germline gives CDR1 SGHRS, CDR2 YFSETQ. The ends were cut back, 6 bases at V and 1 base at J, with 8 bases in the middle. The CDR3 loop reads CASKEGSYEQYF. DNA for the CDR3: TGCGCCAGCAAGGAGGGATCCTACGAGCAGTACTTC.

V is TRBV19 and J is TRBJ2-5; TRBD1 aligns across 7 bases. V lost 5 bases and J lost 4; bases outside the gene matches: 4. The CDR3 runs to 13 residues. Germline CDR1 LNHDA, CDR2 SQIVND (reference sequence). The CDR3 bases are TGTGCCAGTAGTTCTGGGACAGTAGAGACCCAGTACTTC. Protein sequence: CASSSGTVETQYF.

V usage is TRBV2 and J usage is TRBJ2-7; tentatively, D is TRBD1 (6 bases). CDR1 SNHLY and CDR2 FYNNEI come from the germline V gene. Trimming left V 7 bases short and J 4 bases short, with 11 bases between. The CDR3 spans 12 residues. CDR3 coding DNA: TGTGCCAGCACGATACAGGGTTACGAGCAGTACTTC. It translates to CASTIQGYEQYF.

The rearrangement joins TRBV5-1 to TRBJ2-7; 13 bases fit TRBD2. V lost 1 base, J lost 5 bases, and 6 bases stayed unmatched. Germline loops: CDR1 SGHRS, CDR2 YFSETQ. The CDR3 sequence is 16 residues long. The CDR3 sequence: CASSLILAGGRDEQYF. CDR3 in DNA: TGCGCCAGCAGCTTGATACTAGCGGGAGGGCGGGACGAGCAGTACTTC. Combining the CDR3 with reference TRBV5-1 and TRBJ2-7 gives the whole variable domain KAGVTQTPRYLIKTRGQQVTLSCSPISGHRSVSWYQQTPGQGLQFLFEYFSETQRNKGNFPGRFSGRQFSNSRSEMNVSTLELGDSALYLCASSLILAGGRDEQYFGPGTRLTVT.

The V gene is TRBV2, the J gene TRBJ2-2; 8 bases fit TRBD2. Unmatched junction bases numbered 6, after V lost 4 bases and J lost 5 bases. This CDR3 spans 15 amino acids. Germline values: CDR1 SNHLY, CDR2 FYNNEI. CDR3 sequence: CASSASGSWTGELFF. The CDR3 bases are TGTGCCAGCAGTGCCAGCGGGAGCTGGACCGGGGAGCTGTTTTTT.

The rearrangement joins TRBV7-2 to TRBJ2-3; 9 bases agree with TRBD2. Germline loops: CDR1 SGHTA, CDR2 FQGNSA. The CDR3 is 16 amino acids. Trimming at V came to 7 bases and at J to 1 base, leaving 9 bases not matched to a gene. This CDR3 reads CASTKGLATGTDTQYF. The CDR3, as DNA: TGTGCCAGCACCAAGGGACTAGCTACCGGCACAGATACGCAGTATTTT.

The rearrangement joins TRBV7-9 to TRBJ2-7, with D uncertain. CDR3 length equals 12 residues. Germline-derived CDR1 and CDR2 are SEHNR and FQNEAQ (reference sequence). Trimming took off 10 bases at V and 3 bases at J, with 13 bases between the two ends. The CDR3 coding sequence is TGTGCCATCCACTCATACGGCTACGAGCAGTACTTC. Translating it yields CAIHSYGYEQYF.

The CDR3 reads CASGRDRGTYEQYF. DNA for the CDR3: TGTGCCAGCGGCCGGGACAGGGGAACCTACGAGCAGTACTTC. The rearrangement uses TRBV27 and TRBJ2-7, with 10 bases identical to TRBD1. Germline V gene data show CDR1 as MNHEY and CDR2 as SMNVEV (reference sequence). This CDR3 has 14 amino acids. Trimming cost V 8 bases and J 2 bases; bases outside gene matches: 6.

This clone showed up just a few times. J is TRBJ1-4 and V is TRBV15, with D perhaps TRBD1 (5 bases). Germline CDR1 is LNHNV and CDR2 is YYDKDF (reference sequence). This CDR3 has 16 amino acids. Trimming took off 2 bases at V and 8 bases at J, with 18 bases between the two ends. The CDR3 reads CATSRSVQGMFEKLFF. CDR3 in DNA: TGTGCCACCAGCAGATCCGTCCAGGGAATGTTCGAAAAACTGTTTTTT. The full variable domain, in which reference TRBV15 and TRBJ1-4 provide the parts outside the CDR3, is DAMVIQNPRYQVTQFGKPVTLSCSQTLNHNVMYWYQQKSSQAPKLLFHYYDKDFNNEADTPDNFQSRRPNTSFCFLDIRSPGLGDTAMYLCATSRSVQGMFEKLFFGSGTQLSVL.

A word on this clone: The same CDR3 is also encoded by other DNA sequences in this sample. The gene calls are TRBV5-6 and TRBJ2-5; D call uncertain. CDR3 length: 11 amino acids. Trimming cost V 5 bases and J 5 bases, with 7 bases left between them. CDR1 and CDR2 from the germline V gene are SGHDT and YYEEEE. DNA of the CDR3: TGTGCCAGCAGTTCGCTGGAGACCCAGTACTTC. This translates into CASSSLETQYF.

This clone was counted at least ten times. The chain is built from TRBV11-3 and TRBJ2-5; 8 bases are a match to TRBD1. CDR1 is SGHNT, CDR2 YENEEA, per germline. The CDR3 is made up of 17 amino acids. With 1 base clipped from V and 1 base from J, the junction kept 8 bases outside the gene matches. CDR3 protein: CASSLGRTGGSQETQYF. The CDR3 nucleotides are TGTGCCAGCAGCTTAGGTCGAACAGGGGGGTCCCAAGAGACCCAGTACTTC.

Concerning this clone itself: The sample has other DNA sequences that encode this CDR3 too. This rearrangement joins TRBV29-1 to TRBJ2-7, with 12 bases matching TRBD2. CDR1 SQVTM and CDR2 ANQGSEA come from the germline V gene. The CDR3 contains 13 residues. Unmatched junction bases numbered 0, after V lost 4 bases and J lost 2 bases. The CDR3 nucleotides are TGCAGCGTTGGGACTAGCGGGACCTACGAGCAGTACTTC. It translates to CSVGTSGTYEQYF.

The rearrangement links TRBV10-3 to TRBJ2-7; the D gene is possibly TRBD1 (6 bases). CDR1 and CDR2 (germline): ENHRY, SYGVKD. V shed 9 bases and J shed 3 bases, with 18 bases lying between them. This CDR3 comprises 14 residues. The CDR3 DNA reads as TGTGCCATAGAAAGCCCCGACAGGAGCTACGAGCAGTACTTC. It codes for CAIESPDRSYEQYF.

This clone was recorded a few times. V usage is TRBV21-1 and J usage is TRBJ2-5; the D segment call TRBD1 is taken from the table without a DNA check. TRBV21-1 is a known pseudogene. This CDR3 contains 19 residues. The CDR3, as DNA: TGTGCCAGCAGCACCACGGCCGGGACAGGGTGGTCCCCAACGGAGACCCAGTACTTC. It specifies CASSTTAGTGWSPTETQYF.

The V gene is TRBV5-1, the J gene TRBJ1-2, with TRBD1 matching over 9 bases. Germline V gene sequence: CDR1 SGHRS, CDR2 YFSETQ. V shed 5 bases, J shed 9 bases, and the junction held 11 bases outside the gene matches. This CDR3 contains 14 residues. The CDR3 region has the DNA TGCGCCAGCAGACCGGGGACAGGGCTCGGGCGCTACACCTTC. Protein sequence: CASRPGTGLGRYTF.